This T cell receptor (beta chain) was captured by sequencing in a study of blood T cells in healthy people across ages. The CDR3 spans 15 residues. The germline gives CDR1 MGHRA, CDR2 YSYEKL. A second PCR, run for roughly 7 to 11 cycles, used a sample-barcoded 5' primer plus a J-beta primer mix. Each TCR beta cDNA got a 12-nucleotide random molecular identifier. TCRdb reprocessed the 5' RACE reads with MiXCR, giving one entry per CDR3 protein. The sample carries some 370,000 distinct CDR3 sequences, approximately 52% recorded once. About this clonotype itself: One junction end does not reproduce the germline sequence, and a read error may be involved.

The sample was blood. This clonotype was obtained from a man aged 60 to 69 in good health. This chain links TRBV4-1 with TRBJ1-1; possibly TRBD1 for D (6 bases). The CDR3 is CASSQGQALNTEAFF. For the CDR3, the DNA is TGCGCCAGCAGCCAAGGACAGGCCTTGAACACTGAGGCTTTCTTT.